This T cell receptor beta chain emerged from a study of cytomegalovirus exposure and HLA in healthy donors. Libraries were prepared by immunoSEQ multiplex PCR; TCRdb keeps only in-frame clonotypes and omits some of them. The sample records about 82,000 clones, roughly 93% being singletons. General observations from the study: Researchers reported that a few CMV-associated chains were confirmed in vitro as CMV antigen-specific. According to reports, the classifier identified cytomegalovirus status with high specificity and sensitivity.

The germline CDR1 and CDR2 sequences are GTSNPN and SVGIG (reference sequence). J lost 9 bases, V lost 4 bases, and 9 bases had no gene match. The CDR3 length is 16 residues. Concerning this clone: Its antigen is not identified.

The chain carries TRBV30 and TRBJ2-1, with 16 nucleotides matching TRBD2. This receptor was taken from a man between 18 and 35 years old in good health and CMV-seronegative. The specimen sequenced was PBMCs. The CDR3 protein is CAWNKGLAGGLSEQFF. DNA for the CDR3: TGTGCCTGGAACAAGGGACTAGCGGGGGGGCTGAGTGAGCAGTTCTTC.